This T cell receptor beta chain was recovered during a study of shared clonotypes between healthy human individuals. Background on the study: Aged between 18 and 49, the donors were a couple of women and three men. Each donor's CD8 memory used one plate, CD8 naive two, each CD4 subset three. Overall study results and limits: Tissue TCR repertoires likely differ from these blood-only repertoires.

The naive CD8 fraction comprised CD45RO-negative cells positively selected for CCR7 and excluded terminally differentiated effector memory CD45RA+ cells. This clone was recorded only once. Antigen unknown. DNA at about 210 ng, roughly 30,000 T cell genomes, went into sorted-subset replicate PCRs. Assay: immunoSEQ multiplex PCR; the TCRdb copy retains only in-frame clones and omits some. The table lists 650,000 to 800,000 clones, 92% of them singletons. Germline values: CDR1 MNHNY, CDR2 SVGAGI (reference sequence). The length of the CDR3 is 16 residues. V dropped 2 bases and J dropped 2 bases, with 13 bases sitting between them.

Sequencing used naive CD8+ T cells sorted from blood. The chain couples TRBV6-6 to TRBJ2-1, with a possible D match to TRBD2 (6 bases). The receptor comes from a man aged 30-40 years in good health. The CDR3 nucleotides are TGTGCCAGCAGTTACGCGGGATCCCTCGCCTACAATGAGCAGTTCTTC. Its translation is CASSYAGSLAYNEQFF.